The present T cell receptor (beta chain) was sequenced within a study of control samples from healthy donors and cancer patients. Produced via immunoSEQ multiplex PCR; TCRdb's table is partial and in-frame only. The table shows 76,000 or so clones, with roughly nine tenths occurring only once. This clone was detected only a few times. Other DNA sequences in this sample translate to the same CDR3. The sequenced sample consisted of PBMCs. The sequence was collected from a woman aged 45-60 years with colorectal cancer.

CDR3 in amino acids: CASSLGVQRGTDTQYF. The CDR3 bases are TGTGCCAGCAGCTTAGGGGTCCAGAGGGGCACAGATACGCAGTATTTT. V usage is TRBV7-3 and J usage is TRBJ2-3; possible D gene TRBD2, 5 bases. CDR1 and CDR2 from the germline V gene are SGHTA and FQGTGA. The CDR3 has 16 residues. The germline V and J ends were trimmed by 2 bases and 1 base, with 13 bases remaining between them. Variable domain in full (rest from reference TRBV7-3 and TRBJ2-3): GAGVSQTPSNKVTEKGKYVELRCDPISGHTALYWYRQSLGQGPEFLIYFQGTGAADDSGLPNDRFFAVRPEGSVSTLKIQRTERGDSAVYLCASSLGVQRGTDTQYFGPGTRLTVL.